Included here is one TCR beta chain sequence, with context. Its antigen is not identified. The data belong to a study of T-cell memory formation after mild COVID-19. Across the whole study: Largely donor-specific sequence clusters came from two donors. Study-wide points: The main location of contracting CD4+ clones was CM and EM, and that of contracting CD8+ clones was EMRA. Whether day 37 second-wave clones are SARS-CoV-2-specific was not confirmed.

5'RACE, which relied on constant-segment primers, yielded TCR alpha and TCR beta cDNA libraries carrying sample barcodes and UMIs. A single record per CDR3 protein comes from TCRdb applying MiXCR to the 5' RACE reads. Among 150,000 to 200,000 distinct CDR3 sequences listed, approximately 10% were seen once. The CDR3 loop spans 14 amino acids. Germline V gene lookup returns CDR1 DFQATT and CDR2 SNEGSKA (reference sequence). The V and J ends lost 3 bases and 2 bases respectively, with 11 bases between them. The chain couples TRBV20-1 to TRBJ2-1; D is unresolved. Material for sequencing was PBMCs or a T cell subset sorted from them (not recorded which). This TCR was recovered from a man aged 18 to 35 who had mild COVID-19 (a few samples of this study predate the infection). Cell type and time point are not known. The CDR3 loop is CSASNGWTYNEQFF. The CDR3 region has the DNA TGCAGTGCTAGTAACGGCTGGACCTACAATGAGCAGTTCTTC.